The rows below give T cell receptor beta chains drawn from one sample of a study of identifying expanded T cells in peripheral blood. Using immunoSEQ multiplex PCR, the repertoire was profiled, and TCRdb retains in-frame clones only, with some absent. Altogether about 130,000 clones are present, approximately 86% being singletons, with the ten largest covering roughly 8%. Input material: blood. All receptors derive from a person aged 18 to 75 in good health. Both conserved end residues are part of each CDR3. D genes are given only for firm matches. Clone sizes are given selectively: once, few, many, or a class where the clone is expanded.

J gene,clone size,V gene,D gene,CDR3 DNA,CDR3 protein
TRBJ2-7,-,TRBV10-3,TRBD2,TGTGCCATCAGCCCGACTAGCGGGAGGGGGAGCTCCTACGAGCAGTACTTC,CAISPTSGRGSSYEQYF
TRBJ2-3,-,TRBV2,TRBD2,TGTGCCAGCAGTGACGTCCTACTAGCGGGATTAGATACGCAGTATTTT,CASSDVLLAGLDTQYF
TRBJ2-6,-,TRBV7-9,-,TGTGCCAGCAGCGGACCTGCAGGGGCCAACGTCCTGACTTTC,CASSGPAGANVLTF
TRBJ2-2,-,TRBV5-5,TRBD1,TGTGCCAGCAGGTTGACAGGGTTCACCGGGGAGCTGTTTTTT,CASRLTGFTGELFF
TRBJ1-5,once,TRBV19,TRBD1,TGTGCCAGTAGCAACAGGGGCTTAGGTAATCAGCCCCAGCATTTT,CASSNRGLGNQPQHF
TRBJ2-7,-,TRBV2,TRBD2,TGTGCCAGCAGCGCCGCTAGCGGGGGACCCTACGAGCAGTACTTC,CASSAASGGPYEQYF
TRBJ2-2,-,TRBV25-1,-,TGTGCCAGCAGTGAATATTACCACGAGGGCACCGGGGAGCTGTTTTTT,CASSEYYHEGTGELFF
TRBJ2-7,-,TRBV6-5,-,TGTGCCAGCAGTTTTGCAGATTACGAGCAGTACTTC,CASSFADYEQYF
TRBJ1-4,-,TRBV28,-,TGTGCCAGCAGCCGAGTCTCTCCTGGGGGTGAAAAACTGTTTTTT,CASSRVSPGGEKLFF
TRBJ2-1,-,TRBV2,-,TGTGCCAGCAGTGTTGAGAGAGTCAATGAGCAGTTCTTC,CASSVERVNEQFF